This is a list of T cell receptor beta chains from one sample in a study of shared clonotypes between healthy human individuals. Sequencing used immunoSEQ multiplex PCR; TCRdb keeps in-frame clones, though not all of them. The table includes about 2.3 million clones, around 93% detected once. The sequencing sample was made of naive CD4+ T cells from PBMCs. These receptors all come from a man younger than 30 in good health. Some clones in this sample may be carry-over from other donors' samples. CDR3s include the opening cysteine and the closing phenylalanine or tryptophan. Fields, in order: V gene, D gene, J gene, CDR3 protein. A D gene is named only where the DNA matches it firmly.

V gene: TRBV7-9
D gene: TRBD1
J gene: TRBJ2-4
CDR3 protein: CASSVQGTKNIQYF

V gene: TRBV27
D gene: .
J gene: TRBJ2-7
CDR3 protein: CASSHLEQYF

V gene: TRBV29-1
D gene: TRBD1
J gene: TRBJ1-3
CDR3 protein: CSVVKSRGRNTIYF

V gene: TRBV9
D gene: TRBD1
J gene: TRBJ2-1
CDR3 protein: CASSRRGDSSYNEQFF

V gene: TRBV19
D gene: TRBD1
J gene: TRBJ2-5
CDR3 protein: CASSFPGQGVQETQYF

V gene: TRBV7-3
D gene: .
J gene: TRBJ2-5
CDR3 protein: CASSFGTTVGTQYF

V gene: TRBV28
D gene: TRBD1
J gene: TRBJ1-2
CDR3 protein: CASSLSGQGARWGYGYTF

V gene: TRBV5-1
D gene: TRBD1
J gene: TRBJ1-4
CDR3 protein: CASSLGQGPTNEKLFF

V gene: TRBV7-3
D gene: TRBD2
J gene: TRBJ2-6
CDR3 protein: CASSPALAGGPGANVLTF

V gene: TRBV6-1
D gene: .
J gene: TRBJ1-3
CDR3 protein: CASVSGFGNTIYF

V gene: TRBV2
D gene: .
J gene: TRBJ1-3
CDR3 protein: CASSEAARISGNTIYF

V gene: TRBV7-9
D gene: .
J gene: TRBJ2-1
CDR3 protein: CASILGFGGSQQFF

V gene: TRBV28
D gene: .
J gene: TRBJ1-2
CDR3 protein: CASSLGSQGEYGYTF

V gene: TRBV28
D gene: TRBD2
J gene: TRBJ2-3
CDR3 protein: CASSLNRGRGPDTQYF

V gene: TRBV7-8
D gene: .
J gene: TRBJ2-7
CDR3 protein: CASSLEDVSYEQYF

V gene: TRBV21-1
D gene: .
J gene: TRBJ2-7
CDR3 protein: CASSKERGSGNEQYF

V gene: TRBV2
D gene: .
J gene: TRBJ2-1
CDR3 protein: CASRDLSYNEQFF

V gene: TRBV7-2
D gene: TRBD1
J gene: TRBJ2-7
CDR3 protein: CASSPGTGLHEQYF

V gene: TRBV2
D gene: TRBD2
J gene: TRBJ2-1
CDR3 protein: CASRSAGVYNEQFF

V gene: TRBV7-2
D gene: .
J gene: TRBJ1-5
CDR3 protein: CASSKRGQGSRINQPQHF

V gene: TRBV2
D gene: .
J gene: TRBJ2-4
CDR3 protein: CASSDYRNAYF

V gene: TRBV4-3
D gene: .
J gene: TRBJ2-2
CDR3 protein: CASSQDENFGELFF

V gene: TRBV5-1
D gene: .
J gene: TRBJ2-5
CDR3 protein: CASSEGGLRSETQYF

V gene: TRBV27
D gene: .
J gene: TRBJ1-1
CDR3 protein: CASRAYNTEAFF

V gene: TRBV7-3
D gene: .
J gene: TRBJ2-1
CDR3 protein: CASSPTSFHEQFF

V gene: TRBV28
D gene: TRBD1
J gene: TRBJ2-7
CDR3 protein: CASSRQGTLYEQYF

V gene: TRBV7-2
D gene: .
J gene: TRBJ2-1
CDR3 protein: CASSLINALEQFF